The sequence of this T cell receptor (beta chain) was determined in a study of T cells in Graves' hyperthyroidism and ophthalmopathy. This clonotype was seen at least ten times. Patients with uncontrolled infections, other autoimmune diseases, pregnancy or lactation were excluded. Initially, at the first diagnosis of hyperthyroidism and before any ophthalmopathy symptoms, blood was sampled. Per the germline V gene, CDR1 is SQVTM and CDR2 is ANQGSEA. The CDR3 is 12 residues long. V was pared by 6 bases and J by 4 bases, with 12 bases between. TCR beta CDR3 regions were amplified from RNA transcripts. First-round RT-PCR targeting the TCR CDR3 was performed with the HTBI primer set. One entry per CDR3 protein, called by TCRdb with MiXCR from the multiplex PCR reads. Of under 300,000 distinct CDR3 sequences listed, 20% to 25% are singletons.

This chain links TRBV29-1 with TRBJ2-5, with D tentatively TRBD2 (6 bases). This sequence was found in a man aged 35 to 55 with Graves' hyperthyroidism that later progressed to Graves' ophthalmopathy. The specimen was blood. CDR3 coding DNA: TGCAGCGTACGGAGGGCCGGAGAGACCCAGTACTTC. It yields the protein CSVRRAGETQYF.